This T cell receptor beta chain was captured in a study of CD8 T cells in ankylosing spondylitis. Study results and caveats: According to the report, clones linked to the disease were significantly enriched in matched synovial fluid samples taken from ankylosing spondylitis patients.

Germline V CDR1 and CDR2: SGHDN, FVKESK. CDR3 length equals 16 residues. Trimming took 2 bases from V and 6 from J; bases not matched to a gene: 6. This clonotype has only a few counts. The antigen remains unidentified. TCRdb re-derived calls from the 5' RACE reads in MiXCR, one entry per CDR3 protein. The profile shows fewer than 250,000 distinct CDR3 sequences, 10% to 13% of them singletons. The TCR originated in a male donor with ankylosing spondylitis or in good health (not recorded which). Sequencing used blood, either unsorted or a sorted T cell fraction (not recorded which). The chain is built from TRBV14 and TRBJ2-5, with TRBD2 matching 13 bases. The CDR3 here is CASSQMTSGRIKTQYF. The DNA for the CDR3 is TGTGCCAGCAGCCAAATGACTAGCGGGAGGATAAAGACCCAGTACTTC.